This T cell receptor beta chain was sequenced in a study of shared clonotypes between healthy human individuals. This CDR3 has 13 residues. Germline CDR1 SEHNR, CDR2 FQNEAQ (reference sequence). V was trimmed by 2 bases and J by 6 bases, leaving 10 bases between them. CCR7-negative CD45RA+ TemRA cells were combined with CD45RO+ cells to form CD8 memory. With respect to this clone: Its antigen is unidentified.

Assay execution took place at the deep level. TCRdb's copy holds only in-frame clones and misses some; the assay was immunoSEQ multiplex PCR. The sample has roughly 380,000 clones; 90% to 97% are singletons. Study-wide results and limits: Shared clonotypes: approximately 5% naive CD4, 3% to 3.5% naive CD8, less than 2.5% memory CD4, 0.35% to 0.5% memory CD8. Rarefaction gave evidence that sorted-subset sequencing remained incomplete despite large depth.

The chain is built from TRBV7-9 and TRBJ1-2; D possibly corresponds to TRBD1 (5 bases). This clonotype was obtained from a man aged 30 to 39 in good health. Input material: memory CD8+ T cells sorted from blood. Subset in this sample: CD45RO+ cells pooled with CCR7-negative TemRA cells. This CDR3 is CASSLSRVDGYTF. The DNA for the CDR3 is TGTGCCAGCAGCTTAAGCAGGGTAGATGGCTACACCTTC. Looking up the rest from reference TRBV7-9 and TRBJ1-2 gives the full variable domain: DTGVSQNPRHKITKRGQNVTFRCDPISEHNRLYWYRQTLGQGPEFLTYFQNEAQLEKSRLLSDRFSAERPKGSFSTLEIQRTEQGDSAMYLCASSLSRVDGYTFGSGTRLTVV.